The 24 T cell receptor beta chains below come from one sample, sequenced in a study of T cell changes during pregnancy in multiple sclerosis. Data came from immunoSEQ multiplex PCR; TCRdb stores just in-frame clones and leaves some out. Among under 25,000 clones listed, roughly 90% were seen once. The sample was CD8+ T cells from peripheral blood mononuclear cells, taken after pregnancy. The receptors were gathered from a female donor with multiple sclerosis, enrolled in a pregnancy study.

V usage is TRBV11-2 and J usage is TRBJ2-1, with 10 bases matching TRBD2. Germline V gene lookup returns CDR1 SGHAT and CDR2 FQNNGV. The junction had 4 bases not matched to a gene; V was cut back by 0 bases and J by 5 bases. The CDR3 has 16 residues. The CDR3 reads CASSLDTSGTNNEQFF. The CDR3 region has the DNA TGTGCCAGCAGCTTAGATACTAGCGGGACTAACAATGAGCAGTTCTTC.

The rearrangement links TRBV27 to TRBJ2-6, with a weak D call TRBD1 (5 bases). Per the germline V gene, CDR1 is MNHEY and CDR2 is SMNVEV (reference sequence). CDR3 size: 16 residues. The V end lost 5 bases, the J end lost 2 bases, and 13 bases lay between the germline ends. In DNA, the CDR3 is TGTGCCAGCAGTACCCGGCAGGGTACTGGGGCCAACGTCCTGACTTTC. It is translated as CASSTRQGTGANVLTF.

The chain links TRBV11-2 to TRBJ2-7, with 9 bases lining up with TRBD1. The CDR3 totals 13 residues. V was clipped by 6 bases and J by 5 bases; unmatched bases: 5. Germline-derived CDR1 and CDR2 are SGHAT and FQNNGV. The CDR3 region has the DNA TGTGCCAGCAGTTCGGGACAGGGCAACGAGCAGTACTTC. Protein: CASSSGQGNEQYF.

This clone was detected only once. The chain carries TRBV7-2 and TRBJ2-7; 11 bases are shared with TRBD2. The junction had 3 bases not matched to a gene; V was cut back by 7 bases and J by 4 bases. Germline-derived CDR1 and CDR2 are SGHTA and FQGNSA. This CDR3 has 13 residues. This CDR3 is CASKGTSGYEQYF. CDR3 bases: TGTGCCAGCAAGGGGACTAGCGGATACGAGCAGTACTTC.

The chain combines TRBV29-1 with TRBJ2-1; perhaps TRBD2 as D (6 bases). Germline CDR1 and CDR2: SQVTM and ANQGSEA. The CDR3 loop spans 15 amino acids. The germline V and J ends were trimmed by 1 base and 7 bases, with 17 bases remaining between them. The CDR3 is CSVEGASGLGNEQFF. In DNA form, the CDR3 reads TGCAGCGTTGAAGGTGCCAGCGGGCTGGGTAATGAGCAGTTCTTC.

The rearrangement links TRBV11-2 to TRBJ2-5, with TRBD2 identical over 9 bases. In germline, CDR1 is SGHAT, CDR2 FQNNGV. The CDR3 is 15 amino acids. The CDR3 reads CSSLAGDLAGETQYF. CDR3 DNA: TGTAGTTCGTTAGCGGGAGACCTTGCGGGGGAGACCCAGTACTTC.

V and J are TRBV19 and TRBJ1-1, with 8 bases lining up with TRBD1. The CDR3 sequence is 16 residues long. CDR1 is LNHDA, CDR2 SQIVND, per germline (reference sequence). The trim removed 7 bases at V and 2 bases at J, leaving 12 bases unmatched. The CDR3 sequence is CASTEQGGHLNTEAFF. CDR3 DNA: TGTGCCAGTACAGAACAGGGGGGACATCTAAACACTGAAGCTTTCTTT. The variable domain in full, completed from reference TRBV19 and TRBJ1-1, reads DGGITQSPKYLFRKEGQNVTLSCEQNLNHDAMYWYRQDPGQGLRLIYYSQIVNDFQKGDIAEGYSVSREKKESFPLTVTSAQKNPTAFYLCASTEQGGHLNTEAFFGQGTRLTVV.

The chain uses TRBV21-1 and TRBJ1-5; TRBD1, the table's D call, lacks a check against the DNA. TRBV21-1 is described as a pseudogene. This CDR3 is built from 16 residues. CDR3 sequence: CASSKEGQNSNQPQHF. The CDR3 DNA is TGTGCCAGCAGCAAAGAGGGGCAAAATAGCAATCAGCCCCAGCATTTT.

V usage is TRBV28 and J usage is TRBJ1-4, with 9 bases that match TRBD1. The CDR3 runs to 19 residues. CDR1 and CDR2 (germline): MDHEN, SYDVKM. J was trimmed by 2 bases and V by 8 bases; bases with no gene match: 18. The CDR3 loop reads CASLNRDRVNGATNEKLFF. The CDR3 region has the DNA TGTGCCAGCCTTAACCGGGACAGGGTAAACGGTGCGACTAATGAAAAACTGTTTTTT.

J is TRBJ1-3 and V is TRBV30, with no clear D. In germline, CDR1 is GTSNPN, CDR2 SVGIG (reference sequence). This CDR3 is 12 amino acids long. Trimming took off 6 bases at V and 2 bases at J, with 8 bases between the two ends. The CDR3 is CACLGAGNTIYF. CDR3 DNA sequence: TGTGCCTGCCTCGGGGCTGGAAACACCATATATTTT.

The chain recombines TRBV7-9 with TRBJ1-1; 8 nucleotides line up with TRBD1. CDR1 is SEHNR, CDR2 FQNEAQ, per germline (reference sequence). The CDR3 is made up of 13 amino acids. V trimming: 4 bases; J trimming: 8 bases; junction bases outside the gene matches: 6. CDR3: CASSSGRTGEAFF. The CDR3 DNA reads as TGTGCCAGCAGCTCCGGTCGGACAGGGGAAGCTTTCTTT.

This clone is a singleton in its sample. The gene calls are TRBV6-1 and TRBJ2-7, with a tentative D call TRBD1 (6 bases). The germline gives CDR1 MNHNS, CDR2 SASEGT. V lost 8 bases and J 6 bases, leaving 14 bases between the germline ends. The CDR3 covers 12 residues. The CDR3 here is CASGEQGLEQYF. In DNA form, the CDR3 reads TGTGCCAGCGGCGAACAGGGTCTCGAGCAGTACTTC.

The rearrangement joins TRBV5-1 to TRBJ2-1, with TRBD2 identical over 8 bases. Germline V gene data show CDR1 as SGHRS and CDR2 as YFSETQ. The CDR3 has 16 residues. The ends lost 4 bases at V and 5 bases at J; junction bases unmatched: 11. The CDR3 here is CASSVLAGSPHNEQFF. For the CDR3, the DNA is TGCGCCAGCAGCGTATTAGCGGGATCACCCCACAATGAGCAGTTCTTC.

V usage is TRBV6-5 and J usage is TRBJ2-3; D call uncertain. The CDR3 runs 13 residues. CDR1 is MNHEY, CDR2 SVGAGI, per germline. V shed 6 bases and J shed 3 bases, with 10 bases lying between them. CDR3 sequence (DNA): TGTGCCAGCAGCACGGTAGAGACAGATACGCAGTATTTT. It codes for CASSTVETDTQYF.

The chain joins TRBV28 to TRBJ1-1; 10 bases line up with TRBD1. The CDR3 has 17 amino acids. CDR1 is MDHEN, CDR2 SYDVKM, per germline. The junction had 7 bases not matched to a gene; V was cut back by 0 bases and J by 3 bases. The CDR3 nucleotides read TGTGCCAGCAGTTTATGGACAGGGGGCGCGTCGGACACTGAAGCTTTCTTT. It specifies CASSLWTGGASDTEAFF.

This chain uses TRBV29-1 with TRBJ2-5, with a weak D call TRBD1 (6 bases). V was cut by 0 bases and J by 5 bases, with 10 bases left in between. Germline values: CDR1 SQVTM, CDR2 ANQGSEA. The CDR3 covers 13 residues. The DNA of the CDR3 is TGCAGCGTTGAAGAGGGGGCCGGGGAGACCCAGTACTTC. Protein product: CSVEEGAGETQYF.

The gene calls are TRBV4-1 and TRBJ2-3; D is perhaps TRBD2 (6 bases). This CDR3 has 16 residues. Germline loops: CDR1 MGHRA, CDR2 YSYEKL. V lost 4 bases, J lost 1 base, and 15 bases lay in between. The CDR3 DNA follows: TGCGCCAGCAGCCCATCCGGAGGGGTTGGCACAGATACGCAGTATTTT. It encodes CASSPSGGVGTDTQYF.

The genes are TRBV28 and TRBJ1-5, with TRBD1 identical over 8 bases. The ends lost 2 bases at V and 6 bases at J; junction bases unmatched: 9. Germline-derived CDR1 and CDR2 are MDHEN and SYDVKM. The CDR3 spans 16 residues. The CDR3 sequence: CASSLPRTGFSQPQHF. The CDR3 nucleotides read TGTGCCAGCAGTTTACCCAGGACAGGGTTTAGTCAGCCCCAGCATTTT.

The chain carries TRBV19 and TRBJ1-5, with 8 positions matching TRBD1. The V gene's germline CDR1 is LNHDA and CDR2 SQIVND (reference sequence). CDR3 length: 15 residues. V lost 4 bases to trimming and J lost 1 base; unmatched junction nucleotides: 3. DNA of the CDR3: TGTGCCAGTAGTACCTGGACAGGGAGCAATCAGCCCCAGCATTTT. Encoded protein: CASSTWTGSNQPQHF.

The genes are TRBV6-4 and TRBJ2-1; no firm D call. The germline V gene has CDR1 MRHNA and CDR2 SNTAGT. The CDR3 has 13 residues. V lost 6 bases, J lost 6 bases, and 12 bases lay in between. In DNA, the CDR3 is TGTGCCAGCAGCGACACCGAGCGCAATGAGCAGTTCTTC. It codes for CASSDTERNEQFF.

This CDR3 is CASTGSTGTGELFF. The DNA for the CDR3 is TGTGCCAGCACCGGATCGACAGGGACCGGGGAGCTGTTTTTT. The chain combines TRBV6-5 with TRBJ2-2; 7 nucleotides align to TRBD1. The germline V gene has CDR1 MNHEY and CDR2 SVGAGI. The CDR3 length is 14 residues. With 7 bases clipped from V and 5 bases from J, the junction kept 7 bases outside the gene matches.

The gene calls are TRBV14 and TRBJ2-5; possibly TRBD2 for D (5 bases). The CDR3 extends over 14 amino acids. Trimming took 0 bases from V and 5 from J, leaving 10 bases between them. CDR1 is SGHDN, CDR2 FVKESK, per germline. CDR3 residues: CASSQDGNGETQYF. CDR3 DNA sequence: TGTGCCAGCAGCCAAGACGGGAATGGGGAGACCCAGTACTTC. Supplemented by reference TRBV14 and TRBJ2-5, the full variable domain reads EAGVTQFPSHSVIEKGQTVTLRCDPISGHDNLYWYRRVMGKEIKFLLHFVKESKQDESGMPNNRFLAERTGGTYSTLKVQPAELEDSGVYFCASSQDGNGETQYFGPGTRLLVL.

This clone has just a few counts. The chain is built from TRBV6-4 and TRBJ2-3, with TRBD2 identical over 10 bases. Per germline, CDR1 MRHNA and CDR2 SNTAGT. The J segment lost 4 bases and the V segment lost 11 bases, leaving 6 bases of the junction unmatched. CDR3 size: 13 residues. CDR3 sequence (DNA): TGTGCCTCCGGGACTAGCGAAGCAGATACGCAGTATTTT. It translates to CASGTSEADTQYF.

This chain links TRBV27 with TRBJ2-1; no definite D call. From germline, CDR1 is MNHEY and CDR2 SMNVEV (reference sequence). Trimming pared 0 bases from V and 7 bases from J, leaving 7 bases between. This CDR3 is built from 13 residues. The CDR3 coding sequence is TGTGCCAGCAGTTTATCCGTGGAGAATGAGCAGTTCTTC. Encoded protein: CASSLSVENEQFF.